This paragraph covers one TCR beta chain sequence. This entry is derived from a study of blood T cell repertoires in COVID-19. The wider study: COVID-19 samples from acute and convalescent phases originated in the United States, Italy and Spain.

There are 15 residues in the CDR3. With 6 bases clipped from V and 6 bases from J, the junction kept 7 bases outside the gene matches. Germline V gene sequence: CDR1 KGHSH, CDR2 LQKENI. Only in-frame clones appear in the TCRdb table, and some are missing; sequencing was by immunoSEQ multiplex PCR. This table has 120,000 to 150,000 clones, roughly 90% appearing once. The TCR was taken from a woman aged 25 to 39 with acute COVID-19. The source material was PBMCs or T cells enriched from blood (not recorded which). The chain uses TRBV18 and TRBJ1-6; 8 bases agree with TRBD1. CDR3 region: CASSPSTGGNSPLHF. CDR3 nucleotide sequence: TGTGCCAGCTCCCCATCCACAGGGGGTAATTCACCCCTCCACTTT. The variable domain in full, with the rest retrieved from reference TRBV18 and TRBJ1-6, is NAGVMQNPRHLVRRRGQEARLRCSPMKGHSHVYWYRQLPEEGLKFMVYLQKENIIDESGMPKERFSAEFPKEGPSILRIQQVVRGDSAAYFCASSPSTGGNSPLHFGNGTRLTVT.